This T cell receptor (beta chain) derives from a study of early T cells in non-severe SARS-CoV-2 infection. Overall study context: Bulk RNA from unsorted whole blood was sequenced; chains were unpaired.

This CDR3 has 12 residues. Trimming took 3 bases from V and 2 from J, leaving 7 bases between them. Germline V lookup: CDR1 GTSNPN, CDR2 SVGIG (reference sequence). The TCR library protocol attached unique molecular identifiers to the individual cDNA molecules. From the 5' RACE reads, TCRdb called clonotypes with MiXCR, one entry per CDR3 protein. This table holds fewer than 50,000 distinct CDR3 sequences, roughly 6% found once. Sequenced here: whole blood, sampled at baseline. The rearrangement uses TRBV30 and TRBJ1-1, with D maybe TRBD1 (5 bases). The source is an adult who was a healthcare worker with PCR-confirmed SARS-CoV-2 infection or an uninfected control (not recorded which). CDR3 residues: CAWSRENTEAFF. Written as DNA, the CDR3 is TGTGCCTGGAGCAGGGAAAACACTGAAGCTTTCTTT.